Each of the 22 T cell receptor beta chains below was sequenced from the same sample in a study of tumor-infiltrating lymphocytes in primary liver carcinoma. TCR beta cDNA was prepared out of approximately 470 ng total RNA by means of a constant-region primer. Slightly modified ARM-PCR with three nested multiplex PCR rounds yielded TCR beta libraries. The first two PCR rounds used TRBV1-TRBV30 primers with a Cbeta primer, nine to eleven cycles each. TCRdb recomputed calls from the multiplex PCR reads with MiXCR, one row per CDR3 protein. This sample yields fewer than 350,000 distinct CDR3 sequences, of which 65% are seen a single time; approximately 9% belongs to the top ten. Blood RNA came from unsorted whole blood; germline DNA was also extracted. Source material: peripheral blood. Receptor source: a man aged 40-49 years with primary liver carcinoma and hepatitis B virus infection.

This clonotype was recorded a few times. The chain couples TRBV5-5 to TRBJ1-6, with unresolved D. Trimming took 3 bases from V and 0 from J, leaving 10 bases between them. Germline CDR1 reads SGHKS; CDR2 reads YYEKEE (reference sequence). The CDR3 consists of 16 residues. The CDR3 spells CASSSTASSYNSPLHF. The DNA for the CDR3 is TGTGCCAGCAGCTCGACGGCGAGCTCCTATAATTCACCCCTCCACTTT.

This clonotype was observed a handful of times. Being one base from a much bigger clone, this may be a read error. This sequence joins TRBV4-3 and TRBJ1-2; D gene unclear. The CDR3 totals 16 residues. Germline V gene sequence: CDR1 LGHNA, CDR2 YSLEER. The CDR3 protein is CTSTPEYALRYYGYTF. The CDR3 bases are TGCACCAGCACTCCTGAGTATGCGCTTCGCTACTATGGCTACACCTTC.

This clonotype has at least ten counts. This rearrangement joins TRBV28 to TRBJ1-5, with no clear D. CDR1 and CDR2 from the germline V gene are MDHEN and SYDVKM. This CDR3 spans 13 amino acids. Trimming left V 5 bases short and J 4 bases short, with 9 bases between. This CDR3 reads CASSPRLNQPQHF. CDR3 nucleotides: TGTGCCAGCAGTCCCCGCCTAAATCAGCCCCAGCATTTT.

About this clonotype itself: Sequence at one end of the junction differs from germline and may be a read error. The CDR3 loop is CVSSLALAGIISEQFF. CDR3 nucleotides: TGTGTCAGCAGCTTAGCCCTGGCGGGAATTATCAGTGAGCAGTTCTTC. This rearrangement joins TRBV11-2 to TRBJ2-1, with D possibly TRBD2 on 6 matching bases. The CDR3 totals 16 residues. Germline CDR1 and CDR2: SGHAT and FQNNGV.

In its sample, this clonotype was seen a few times. The V and J genes are TRBV6-2 or TRBV6-3 and TRBJ2-5; D possibly matches TRBD1 or TRBD2 (5 bases each). This CDR3 contains 15 residues. CDR1 and CDR2 from the germline V gene are MNHEY and SVGEGT. Deletions cut 6 bases from V and 4 bases from J, with 18 bases between. The CDR3 region is CASSYEGRALETQYF. For the CDR3, the DNA is TGTGCCAGCAGCTATGAGGGCAGGGCGTTAGAGACCCAGTACTTC.

Comments on this clonotype: A read error may be the cause here, since a much bigger clone is one base away. J is TRBJ2-2 and V is TRBV6-6; TRBD1 aligns across 7 bases. The ends lost 7 bases at V and 10 bases at J; junction bases unmatched: 12. There are 14 residues in the CDR3. Looked up from germline, CDR1 is MNHNY and CDR2 is SVGAGI (reference sequence). The chain's CDR3 is CASTLTGSAEELFF. The CDR3 coding sequence is TGTGCCAGCACCTTGACAGGGTCTGCCGAGGAGCTGTTTTTT.

There are many counts of this clonotype. J is TRBJ1-3 and V is TRBV10-3; weak D call: TRBD1 (5 bases). CDR3 length: 15 amino acids. From germline, CDR1 is ENHRY and CDR2 SYGVKD. With 6 bases removed from V and 0 bases from J, the gap between germline ends came to 12 bases. CDR3 protein: CAISSSGNSGNTIYF. DNA of the CDR3: TGTGCCATCAGCTCATCAGGGAACTCTGGAAACACCATATATTTT.

The chain carries TRBV5-1 and TRBJ2-5; D is unresolved. CDR1 SGHRS and CDR2 YFSETQ come from the germline V gene. The CDR3 has 14 amino acids. Trimming left V 0 bases short and J 1 base short, with 7 bases between. The CDR3 region is CASSLAASQETQYF. CDR3 DNA sequence: TGCGCCAGCAGCTTGGCCGCCAGCCAAGAGACCCAGTACTTC. The variable domain in full, completed from reference TRBV5-1 and TRBJ2-5, reads KAGVTQTPRYLIKTRGQQVTLSCSPISGHRSVSWYQQTPGQGLQFLFEYFSETQRNKGNFPGRFSGRQFSNSRSEMNVSTLELGDSALYLCASSLAASQETQYFGPGTRLLVL.

On this clonotype: One end of the junction is discordant with germline, which a read error may explain. The chain is built from TRBV5-1 and TRBJ2-1; perhaps TRBD1 as D (6 bases). The CDR3 consists of 14 residues. Germline CDR1 SGHRS, CDR2 YFSETQ. The CDR3 protein is CASNNFFGGNDQFF. CDR3 DNA: TGCGCCAGCAACAACTTTTTTGGGGGCAATGATCAGTTCTTC.

The chain uses TRBV11-3 and TRBJ2-7, with D possibly matching TRBD1 (6 bases). Germline-derived CDR1 and CDR2 are SGHNT and YENEEA. V was trimmed by 7 bases and J by 7 bases, leaving 20 bases between them. This CDR3 has 14 residues. CDR3 nucleotide sequence: TGTGCCAGCACCCACTCGGACAGTCCCCGTGAGCAGTACTTC. As protein: CASTHSDSPREQYF. The full variable domain, completed using reference TRBV11-3 and TRBJ2-7, is EAGVVQSPRYKIIEKKQPVAFWCNPISGHNTLYWYLQNLGQGPELLIRYENEEAVDDSQLPKDRFSAERLKGVDSTLKIQPAELGDSAVYLCASTHSDSPREQYFGPGTRLTVT.

A single count supports this clonotype. A single base separates this from a much larger clone, so it may be a read error. V and J are TRBV29-1 and TRBJ2-3; D uncertain. The CDR3 sequence is 13 residues long. The V gene lost 4 bases and the J gene lost 2 bases, with 10 bases spanning the gap. Germline CDR1 and CDR2: SQVTM and ANQGSEA. CDR3 nucleotides: TGCAGCGTTGCTCATTTGGCCACAGATACGCAGTATTTT. Translation gives CSVAHLATDTQYF.

This clonotype was picked up one time. One junction end disagrees with the germline gene, perhaps due to a read error. V is TRBV11-1 and J is TRBJ2-1; D call uncertain. Looked up from germline, CDR1 is SGHAT and CDR2 is FQDESV (reference sequence). The CDR3 contains 11 residues. CDR3 in amino acids: CARSFGYEQFF. The CDR3 bases are TGTGCCCGCAGCTTCGGTTACGAGCAGTTCTTC.

The chain joins TRBV10-3 to TRBJ2-7; 7 nucleotides line up with TRBD2. Trimming cost V 3 bases and J 0 bases; bases outside gene matches: 8. CDR3 length: 16 amino acids. Germline values: CDR1 ENHRY, CDR2 SYGVKD. The CDR3 region is CAISDIGTTDSYEQYF. The CDR3 coding sequence is TGTGCCATCAGTGATATCGGGACTACCGACTCCTACGAGCAGTACTTC.

The chain's CDR3 is CASSPRQGGSTDTQYF. For the CDR3, the DNA is TGTGCCAGCAGCCCACGACAGGGAGGGAGCACAGATACGCAGTATTTT. This rearrangement joins TRBV7-2 to TRBJ2-3; TRBD1 or TRBD2 may be the D gene (7 bases each). The CDR3 spans 16 residues. CDR1 and CDR2 from the germline V gene are SGHTA and FQGNSA. V was shortened by 5 bases and J by 0 bases, with 15 bases between the two germline ends.

This clonotype was counted ten times or more. In nucleotides, the CDR3 is TGTGCCAGCAGCAAGGGGTTCAACTCCTACGAGCAGTACTTC. This encodes CASSKGFNSYEQYF. This chain connects TRBV6-6 to TRBJ2-7, with D perhaps TRBD1 (5 bases). Trimming pared 6 bases from V and 0 bases from J, leaving 12 bases between. This CDR3 has 14 amino acids. CDR1 MNHNY and CDR2 SVGAGI come from the germline V gene (reference sequence).

In the case of this clonotype: The junction differs from germline at one of its ends, possibly a read error. The chain carries TRBV11-1 and TRBJ2-7, with TRBD2 matching over 9 bases. This CDR3 contains 15 residues. From germline, CDR1 is SGHAT and CDR2 FQDESV (reference sequence). The CDR3 nucleotides are TGTGCCAGCAGCTTAGGACTAGCGGAAACCTACGAGCTGTATTTC. This sequence encodes CASSLGLAETYELYF.

Points on this clonotype: The junction departs from the called germline gene at one end, perhaps through a read error. The rearrangement uses TRBV4-3 and TRBJ2-2; 10 bases map to TRBD1. The CDR3 sequence is 18 residues long. Looked up from germline, CDR1 is LGHNA and CDR2 is YSLEER. The CDR3 protein is CASSQYHWTGGYTGGLFF. As DNA, the CDR3 is TGCGCCAGCAGCCAATATCATTGGACAGGGGGGTACACTGGGGGGCTGTTTTTT.

Worth noting for this clonotype: A read error is likely, as this CDR3 ends without the conserved phenylalanine or tryptophan. The rearrangement uses TRBV4-3 and TRBJ2-2; tentative D call: TRBD2 (5 bases). Germline CDR1 reads LGHNA; CDR2 reads YSLEER. CDR3 size: 13 residues. V lost 1 base, J lost 11 bases, and 11 bases lay in between. This CDR3 is CASSQVSGGELFI. The DNA for the CDR3 is TGCGCCAGCAGCCAAGTTTCTGGAGGTGAGCTGTTTATT.

This clonotype has just a few counts. The chain couples TRBV14 to TRBJ1-1, with D possibly being TRBD1 (5 bases). The germline gives CDR1 SGHDN, CDR2 FVKESK. This CDR3 has 13 amino acids. V was pared by 3 bases and J by 7 bases, with 12 bases between. This CDR3 reads CASSHRQPGEAFF. Here the CDR3 DNA reads TGTGCCAGCAGCCATAGACAGCCGGGTGAAGCTTTCTTT.

Ten or more counts support this clonotype. J is TRBJ2-1 and V is TRBV12-3 or TRBV12-4, with D possibly TRBD2 on 6 matching bases. V shed 2 bases and J shed 8 bases, with 10 bases lying between them. The CDR3 has 13 amino acids. This CDR3 is CASSLQEGHEQFF. CDR3 sequence (DNA): TGTGCCAGCAGTTTACAGGAGGGCCATGAGCAGTTCTTC.

Ten or more counts support this clonotype. As DNA, the CDR3 is TGTGCCAGCAGCTTAGAAGCCAGGGGGTCAGATACGCAGTATTTT. It specifies CASSLEARGSDTQYF. The V and J genes are TRBV11-1 and TRBJ2-3; the match to TRBD1 covers 7 bases. Germline V CDR1 and CDR2: SGHAT, FQDESV (reference sequence). Unmatched junction bases numbered 5, after V lost 1 base and J lost 4 bases. CDR3 size: 15 residues.

Comment on this clonotype: As the CDR3 is not closed by the conserved phenylalanine or tryptophan, this likely results from a read error. The DNA is omitted, as the CDR3 cannot be located on it reliably, and the CDR3 follows TCRdb's listing. The chain uses TRBV4-2 and TRBJ2-2; TRBD2, the table's D call, lacks a check against the DNA. Germline V lookup: CDR1 LGHNA, CDR2 YNFKEQ. The CDR3 spans 17 residues, counting both ends. CDR3 sequence: CASSQGGLAGDFGELLS.